The rows below give T cell receptor beta chains drawn from one sample of a study of blood T cell repertoires in COVID-19. The table came from immunoSEQ multiplex PCR; TCRdb's copy has only in-frame clones and leaves some out. The data hold 200,000 to 250,000 clones, with roughly 88% observed a single time. Sequencing was done on a sample of peripheral blood. These receptor sequences come from a man older than 75 with acute or convalescent COVID-19. CDR3s include the opening cysteine and the closing phenylalanine or tryptophan. D genes are given only for firm matches. Clone size is stated in some rows and not others, as once, few, many or a class when expanded.

cdr3_nt: TGCGCCAGCAGTGATACTAGCGGTAGGGGTGAGCAGTTCTTC; cdr3_aa: CASSDTSGRGEQFF; clone_size: .; v_call: TRBV10-1; d_call: TRBD2; j_call: TRBJ2-1
cdr3_nt: TGCGCCAGCAGCCAAGATAGTGGCGGGACTAACCCTCCAGATACGCAGTATTTT; cdr3_aa: CASSQDSGGTNPPDTQYF; clone_size: .; v_call: TRBV4-3; d_call: TRBD2; j_call: TRBJ2-3
cdr3_nt: TGTGCCAGCAGCTACGACAGGAGTTCAACTAATGAAAAACTGTTTTTT; cdr3_aa: CASSYDRSSTNEKLFF; clone_size: .; v_call: TRBV27; d_call: .; j_call: TRBJ1-4
cdr3_nt: TGTGCCAGCAGACAGGGCCCAAACACTGAAGCTTTCTTT; cdr3_aa: CASRQGPNTEAFF; clone_size: .; v_call: TRBV6-4; d_call: .; j_call: TRBJ1-1
cdr3_nt: TGTGCCAGCAGTTTTGACAGGGGGAGGGCCCAGCCCCAGCATTTT; cdr3_aa: CASSFDRGRAQPQHF; clone_size: .; v_call: TRBV28; d_call: TRBD1; j_call: TRBJ1-5
cdr3_nt: TGCAGCGTTGAAAGTACAGGGGGCGACTATGGCTACACCTTC; cdr3_aa: CSVESTGGDYGYTF; clone_size: .; v_call: TRBV29-1; d_call: TRBD1; j_call: TRBJ1-2
cdr3_nt: TGTGCCAGCAGCCAGAATTACGAGCAGTACTTC; cdr3_aa: CASSQNYEQYF; clone_size: .; v_call: TRBV13; d_call: .; j_call: TRBJ2-7
cdr3_nt: TGCAGCGTTTCCCTACTAGCCCTGACCGACAATGAGCAGTTCTTC; cdr3_aa: CSVSLLALTDNEQFF; clone_size: .; v_call: TRBV29-1; d_call: .; j_call: TRBJ2-1
cdr3_nt: TGTGCCAGCAGCTTACGACTAGCGACCCAAGAGACCCAGTACTTC; cdr3_aa: CASSLRLATQETQYF; clone_size: few; v_call: TRBV9; d_call: TRBD2; j_call: TRBJ2-5
cdr3_nt: TGTGCCAGCTATAGGGGGAATGAGCAGTTCTTC; cdr3_aa: CASYRGNEQFF; clone_size: .; v_call: TRBV6-5; d_call: .; j_call: TRBJ2-1
cdr3_nt: TGTGCCACCGGGACAGGGAACAATCAGCCCCAGCATTTT; cdr3_aa: CATGTGNNQPQHF; clone_size: .; v_call: TRBV6-6; d_call: TRBD1; j_call: TRBJ1-5
cdr3_nt: TGTGCCAGCAGACCGAGTTGGGGCTACACCTTC; cdr3_aa: CASRPSWGYTF; clone_size: .; v_call: TRBV21-1; d_call: .; j_call: TRBJ1-2
cdr3_nt: TGTGCCAGCAGTTTCACAGGGAAGTTTAACTATGGCTACACCTTC; cdr3_aa: CASSFTGKFNYGYTF; clone_size: once; v_call: TRBV27; d_call: .; j_call: TRBJ1-2
cdr3_nt: TGCGCCAGCAGCTTCGACAGGGGCCCTCGTGAGCAGTTCTTC; cdr3_aa: CASSFDRGPREQFF; clone_size: .; v_call: TRBV5-1; d_call: TRBD1; j_call: TRBJ2-1
cdr3_nt: TGTGCCAGCAGTTTTGGGGAGCGGCCCTACAATGAGCAGTTCTTC; cdr3_aa: CASSFGERPYNEQFF; clone_size: .; v_call: TRBV28; d_call: .; j_call: TRBJ2-1
cdr3_nt: TGTGCCAGCAGTCGCCCTTCTAGCGGGAGGGCCATTAGAAACAATGAGCAGTTCTTC; cdr3_aa: CASSRPSSGRAIRNNEQFF; clone_size: .; v_call: TRBV6-6; d_call: TRBD2; j_call: TRBJ2-1
cdr3_nt: TGTGCCAGCAGCGTTCCCCAGGGGGGAGGTACTGAAGCTTTCTTT; cdr3_aa: CASSVPQGGGTEAFF; clone_size: .; v_call: TRBV5-4; d_call: TRBD1; j_call: TRBJ1-1
cdr3_nt: TGTGCCAGCAGATTCGGGACAAACGAGCAGTACTTC; cdr3_aa: CASRFGTNEQYF; clone_size: .; v_call: TRBV6-1; d_call: .; j_call: TRBJ2-7
cdr3_nt: TGTGCCAGCAGTGAACCGGGACAGGGGGCGCCAGAAAAGAATCAGCCCCAGCATTTT; cdr3_aa: CASSEPGQGAPEKNQPQHF; clone_size: few; v_call: TRBV2; d_call: TRBD1; j_call: TRBJ1-5
cdr3_nt: TGTGCCAGCAGTTTATTGCCAGATTATATGAACACTGAAGCTTTCTTT; cdr3_aa: CASSLLPDYMNTEAFF; clone_size: .; v_call: TRBV27; d_call: .; j_call: TRBJ1-1
cdr3_nt: TGTGCCAGCAGTTTAAGGACGGAGGGTACGCAACCCCAGCATTTT; cdr3_aa: CASSLRTEGTQPQHF; clone_size: .; v_call: TRBV28; d_call: .; j_call: TRBJ1-5
cdr3_nt: TGTGCCAGCAGTTTGTTGGGGGGGAAGGGCTACAATGAGCAGTTCTTC; cdr3_aa: CASSLLGGKGYNEQFF; clone_size: .; v_call: TRBV28; d_call: TRBD2; j_call: TRBJ2-1
cdr3_nt: TGTGCCAGCAGCCCCTATTTAGCGGGGGGCACAGATACGCAGTATTTT; cdr3_aa: CASSPYLAGGTDTQYF; clone_size: .; v_call: TRBV3-1/TRBV3-2; d_call: TRBD2; j_call: TRBJ2-3
cdr3_nt: TGCGCCAGCAGCAGGGACATGGCTGACACCATATATTTT; cdr3_aa: CASSRDMADTIYF; clone_size: .; v_call: TRBV5-1; d_call: .; j_call: TRBJ1-3
cdr3_nt: TGTGCCAGCAGCCTGTCATATAGGACAGCCTCTGGAAACACCATATATTTT; cdr3_aa: CASSLSYRTASGNTIYF; clone_size: .; v_call: TRBV28; d_call: .; j_call: TRBJ1-3
cdr3_nt: TGTGCCAGCAAACCAGGGGGCTCCTACAATGAGCAGTTCTTC; cdr3_aa: CASKPGGSYNEQFF; clone_size: .; v_call: TRBV6-5; d_call: TRBD1; j_call: TRBJ2-1
cdr3_nt: TGCGCCAGCAGCTTTCTAGCGGGAGGGGCCCGTGAGCAGTTCTTC; cdr3_aa: CASSFLAGGAREQFF; clone_size: .; v_call: TRBV5-1; d_call: TRBD2; j_call: TRBJ2-1
cdr3_nt: TGTGCCAGCAGCTCCCACAGGGGGCGCGGTGAAAAACTGTTTTTT; cdr3_aa: CASSSHRGRGEKLFF; clone_size: .; v_call: TRBV7-9; d_call: TRBD1; j_call: TRBJ1-4
cdr3_nt: TGTGCCAGCAGTTTGGGGACAGGGCAAGCTTTCTTT; cdr3_aa: CASSLGTGQAFF; clone_size: .; v_call: TRBV28; d_call: TRBD1; j_call: TRBJ1-1
cdr3_nt: TGTGCCAGCAGTCCCCTGCGAAGCAGGAGGGGACAGGGGATCGCAGATACGCAGTATTTT; cdr3_aa: CASSPLRSRRGQGIADTQYF; clone_size: .; v_call: TRBV6-2/TRBV6-3; d_call: TRBD1; j_call: TRBJ2-3
cdr3_nt: TGTGCCAGCAGTCCCTCGGGTTTGTCCTACAATGAGCAGTTCTTC; cdr3_aa: CASSPSGLSYNEQFF; clone_size: .; v_call: TRBV27; d_call: .; j_call: TRBJ2-1
cdr3_nt: TGTGCCAGCCTCGGACAAATGGGAACTGAAGCTTTCTTT; cdr3_aa: CASLGQMGTEAFF; clone_size: .; v_call: TRBV28; d_call: .; j_call: TRBJ1-1
cdr3_nt: TGTGCCAGCAGCTTGGGGGGCGTTAAGGATGGCTACACCTTC; cdr3_aa: CASSLGGVKDGYTF; clone_size: .; v_call: TRBV5-4; d_call: .; j_call: TRBJ1-2
cdr3_nt: TGTGCCAGCCGCGGAGGGGGCGACATTCAGCCCCAGCATTTT; cdr3_aa: CASRGGGDIQPQHF; clone_size: .; v_call: TRBV28; d_call: TRBD1; j_call: TRBJ1-5
cdr3_nt: TGTGCCAGCAGCCCGCGGGCCCAAGAGACCCAGTACTTC; cdr3_aa: CASSPRAQETQYF; clone_size: once; v_call: TRBV7-2; d_call: .; j_call: TRBJ2-5
cdr3_nt: TGTGCCACCAGTGATGGACTGGCCCTCTCCTACGAGCAGTACTTC; cdr3_aa: CATSDGLALSYEQYF; clone_size: .; v_call: TRBV24-1; d_call: .; j_call: TRBJ2-7
cdr3_nt: TGTGCCAGCAGCCGTTCGGGGACAGGGGGATGGGAGCAGTACTTC; cdr3_aa: CASSRSGTGGWEQYF; clone_size: .; v_call: TRBV7-2; d_call: TRBD1; j_call: TRBJ2-7
cdr3_nt: TGTGCCAGTAGAAGGACAGGGAACACCGGGGAGCTGTTTTTT; cdr3_aa: CASRRTGNTGELFF; clone_size: few; v_call: TRBV19; d_call: TRBD1; j_call: TRBJ2-2
cdr3_nt: TGCGCCAGCAGAGGGCCCGGAGGCCCAGATACGCAGTATTTT; cdr3_aa: CASRGPGGPDTQYF; clone_size: .; v_call: TRBV4-1; d_call: .; j_call: TRBJ2-3
cdr3_nt: TGTGCCAGCAGTGAATGGGGGACACCTAGCACAGATACGCAGTATTTT; cdr3_aa: CASSEWGTPSTDTQYF; clone_size: .; v_call: TRBV25-1; d_call: .; j_call: TRBJ2-3
cdr3_nt: TGTGCCAGTAGTAACGGCAGGGGCGGTCGGATTCAGTACTTC; cdr3_aa: CASSNGRGGRIQYF; clone_size: once; v_call: TRBV19; d_call: .; j_call: TRBJ2-4
cdr3_nt: TGCAGCGTAGCCCGGGGAAGCTCCTACAATGAGCAGTTCTTC; cdr3_aa: CSVARGSSYNEQFF; clone_size: .; v_call: TRBV29-1; d_call: .; j_call: TRBJ2-1
cdr3_nt: TGTGCCAGCAGTTACTCGAGGGCGTCTGGGGCCAACGTCCTGACTTTC; cdr3_aa: CASSYSRASGANVLTF; clone_size: .; v_call: TRBV6-5; d_call: .; j_call: TRBJ2-6
cdr3_nt: TGTGCCAGCAGCCCAGGGGGCAATCAGCCCCAGCATTTT; cdr3_aa: CASSPGGNQPQHF; clone_size: .; v_call: TRBV5-8; d_call: .; j_call: TRBJ1-5
cdr3_nt: TGTGCCAGCAGTTCGAGACTTTCGGGTGGATCCTATAATTCACCCCTCCACTTT; cdr3_aa: CASSSRLSGGSYNSPLHF; clone_size: .; v_call: TRBV27; d_call: .; j_call: TRBJ1-6
cdr3_nt: TGTGCCAGCAGTGGGACAGGCTACAACACTGAAGCTTTCTTT; cdr3_aa: CASSGTGYNTEAFF; clone_size: .; v_call: TRBV28; d_call: TRBD1; j_call: TRBJ1-1
cdr3_nt: TGTGCCAGCAGCTTGAGTACGGAGAGAGGTTCACCCCTCCACTTT; cdr3_aa: CASSLSTERGSPLHF; clone_size: .; v_call: TRBV5-4; d_call: .; j_call: TRBJ1-6
cdr3_nt: TGTGCCAGCAGTGAAGGTACGGTTGAAGGAGGCAATCAACAGACCCAGTACTTC; cdr3_aa: CASSEGTVEGGNQQTQYF; clone_size: .; v_call: TRBV2; d_call: .; j_call: TRBJ2-5
cdr3_nt: TGCGCCAGCAGCCCGGACAGGGCTCGGGACCTCCACTTT; cdr3_aa: CASSPDRARDLHF; clone_size: .; v_call: TRBV5-1; d_call: TRBD1; j_call: TRBJ1-6
cdr3_nt: TGTGCCAGCAAGGGACTAGCGGGTCCCGGGGAGCTGTTTTTT; cdr3_aa: CASKGLAGPGELFF; clone_size: .; v_call: TRBV6-5; d_call: TRBD2; j_call: TRBJ2-2